The 28 T cell receptor beta chains presented below share a single source sample, sequenced in a study of shared clonotypes between healthy human individuals. Using immunoSEQ multiplex PCR, the repertoire was profiled, and TCRdb retains in-frame clones only, with some absent. The sample consists of roughly 1 million clones, around 82% of them appearing once. The sequenced material came from memory CD4+ T cells from PBMCs. Indicated subset: CD45RA-negative fraction. The receptors originated from a man younger than 35 in good health. Some clones in this sample may be carry-over from other donors' samples.

DNA for the CDR3: TGTGCCAGTGAGACGGTGAACACCGGGGAGCTGTTTTTT. Its translation is CASETVNTGELFF. The chain joins TRBV5-4 to TRBJ2-2; D is uncertain. Germline CDR1 SGHNT, CDR2 YYREEE (reference sequence). This CDR3 is built from 13 residues. Trimming removed 8 bases from V and 1 base from J, with 9 bases in between.

The V call is TRBV11-3, the J call TRBJ1-1; TRBD1 aligns across 7 bases. V was clipped by 5 bases and J by 3 bases; unmatched bases: 15. The CDR3 runs 17 residues. From germline, CDR1 is SGHNT and CDR2 YENEEA. This chain's CDR3 is CASSLRLRGGFDTEAFF. CDR3 nucleotide sequence: TGTGCCAGCAGCCTAAGACTCAGGGGGGGATTTGACACTGAAGCTTTCTTT. Together with reference TRBV11-3 and TRBJ1-1, the CDR3 gives the full variable domain: EAGVVQSPRYKIIEKKQPVAFWCNPISGHNTLYWYLQNLGQGPELLIRYENEEAVDDSQLPKDRFSAERLKGVDSTLKIQPAELGDSAVYLCASSLRLRGGFDTEAFFGQGTRLTVV.

The chain uses TRBV5-6 and TRBJ1-6; D may be TRBD1 (5 bases). Trimming cost V 3 bases and J 7 bases, with 17 bases left between them. There are 16 residues in the CDR3. Germline V gene data show CDR1 as SGHDT and CDR2 as YYEEEE. The DNA of the CDR3 is TGTGCCAGCAGCTACAGTTGGGGCAGCGGGAATTCACCCCTCCACTTT. Translation: CASSYSWGSGNSPLHF.

The CDR3 nucleotides read TGTGCCAGCAGCCCTCCTAGCGGGAGAGGCGAGCAGTACTTC. This codes for CASSPPSGRGEQYF. This chain connects TRBV5-4 to TRBJ2-7, with 10 bases fitting TRBD2. Germline V lookup: CDR1 SGHNT, CDR2 YYREEE (reference sequence). V lost 4 bases, J lost 6 bases, and 7 bases stayed unmatched. CDR3 length: 14 amino acids.

The DNA for the CDR3 is TGTGCCAGCAGCTTAAGGACTTCACCCCTCCACTTT. It translates to CASSLRTSPLHF. The rearrangement links TRBV7-8 to TRBJ1-6; D is ambiguous. Trimming removed 2 bases from V and 9 bases from J, with 5 bases in between. In germline, CDR1 is SGHVS, CDR2 FQNEAQ. This CDR3 is built from 12 residues.

The chain joins TRBV7-2 to TRBJ1-1; D not certain. The CDR3 is 13 residues long. The germline V gene has CDR1 SGHTA and CDR2 FQGNSA. Trimming left V 2 bases short and J 5 bases short, with 9 bases between. Here the CDR3 reads CASSLRGVTEAFF. The CDR3 bases are TGTGCCAGCAGCTTACGTGGGGTGACTGAAGCTTTCTTT.

For this clone: Distinct nucleotide sequences in the sample also encode this CDR3. This chain joins TRBV10-3 and TRBJ1-1, with 8 bases matching TRBD1. The CDR3 is made up of 13 amino acids. Germline loops: CDR1 ENHRY, CDR2 SYGVKD. Losses at the gene ends were 6 bases for V and 4 bases for J; bases not matched to a gene: 4. This chain's CDR3 is CAISPTGGTEAFF. In DNA, the CDR3 is TGTGCCATCAGCCCAACAGGGGGCACTGAAGCTTTCTTT.

This chain joins TRBV4-2 and TRBJ2-3; tentatively, D is TRBD2 (5 bases). This CDR3 comprises 16 residues. Germline assignment: CDR1 LGHNA and CDR2 YNFKEQ. V lost 0 bases, J lost 0 bases, and 10 bases lay in between. The DNA for the CDR3 is TGTGCCAGCAGCCAAGATCCAACGGGGAGCACAGATACGCAGTATTTT. Amino acid sequence: CASSQDPTGSTDTQYF.

V gene TRBV5-4 combines with J gene TRBJ1-2; D unresolved. Trimming removed 1 base at V and 3 bases at J, with 16 bases between. Germline V gene lookup returns CDR1 SGHNT and CDR2 YYREEE (reference sequence). This CDR3 contains 16 residues. The CDR3 DNA reads TGTGCCAGCAGCTTGAGTTTGGGTTCGCGGGACTATGGCTACACCTTC. Translated: CASSLSLGSRDYGYTF.

CDR3 residues: CASSFGAAAAKLTDTQYF. The DNA for the CDR3 is TGTGCCAGCAGCTTTGGGGCAGCAGCAGCAAAACTCACAGATACGCAGTATTTT. The chain joins TRBV7-3 to TRBJ2-3, with D perhaps TRBD1 (5 bases). CDR1 and CDR2 from the germline V gene are SGHTA and FQGTGA. The CDR3 runs to 18 residues. The ends were cut back, 3 bases at V and 2 bases at J, with 21 bases in the middle.

V gene TRBV30 combines with J gene TRBJ1-5, with 11 positions matching TRBD1. Germline CDR1 GTSNPN, CDR2 SVGIG (reference sequence). The CDR3 covers 14 residues. V lost 5 bases to trimming and J lost 7 bases; unmatched junction nucleotides: 7. CDR3 sequence: CAWGGQGAKQPQHF. Written as DNA, the CDR3 is TGTGCCTGGGGCGGACAGGGGGCAAAGCAGCCCCAGCATTTT.

J is TRBJ1-2 and V is TRBV28; D gene uncertain. Germline V CDR1 and CDR2: MDHEN, SYDVKM. This CDR3 has 18 residues. V lost 2 bases and J lost 0, with 19 bases in between. The CDR3 bases are TGTGCCAGCAGTTTACGGTTTGGCAGAGTCGACACTAACTATGGCTACACCTTC. Translated: CASSLRFGRVDTNYGYTF.

The chain couples TRBV9 to TRBJ2-4, with TRBD2 as a possible D gene (6 bases). Germline-derived CDR1 and CDR2 are SGDLS and YYNGEE. The CDR3 length is 16 residues. V was trimmed by 2 bases and J by 0 bases, leaving 12 bases between them. DNA of the CDR3: TGTGCCAGCAGCGTTCGGGACTCGCTAGCCAAAAACATTCAGTACTTC. It translates to CASSVRDSLAKNIQYF.

The rearrangement uses TRBV19 and TRBJ2-5, with 7 positions matching TRBD1. Unmatched junction bases numbered 8, after V lost 1 base and J lost 3 bases. CDR3 length: 16 residues. The germline V gene encodes CDR1 LNHDA and CDR2 SQIVND (reference sequence). CDR3: CASSIVGHRGEETQYF. The CDR3 DNA reads TGTGCCAGTAGTATAGTAGGCCACAGGGGCGAAGAGACCCAGTACTTC.

This sequence joins TRBV9 and TRBJ1-2; 7 nucleotides line up with TRBD1. Germline-derived CDR1 and CDR2 are SGDLS and YYNGEE. The CDR3 is made up of 15 amino acids. J lost 4 bases, V lost 3 bases, and 9 bases had no gene match. CDR3 region: CASSEAPDRSYGYTF. The CDR3 coding sequence is TGTGCCAGCAGCGAGGCCCCGGACAGGTCCTATGGCTACACCTTC.

V gene TRBV10-3 combines with J gene TRBJ1-1; 7 nucleotides agree with TRBD1. Germline trimming cut 6 bases from V and 4 bases from J; bases unmatched to any gene: 14. The germline gives CDR1 ENHRY, CDR2 SYGVKD. The CDR3 is made up of 16 amino acids. Here the CDR3 reads CAIRSPTNPGGTEAFF. The DNA of the CDR3 is TGTGCCATCAGGTCACCAACAAACCCAGGGGGCACTGAAGCTTTCTTT.

The chain recombines TRBV28 with TRBJ2-7, with D hard to call. The V gene's germline CDR1 is MDHEN and CDR2 SYDVKM. The ends were cut back, 5 bases at V and 2 bases at J, with 10 bases in the middle. The CDR3 is 13 amino acids. CDR3 loop: CASSPEWPYEQYF. The CDR3 coding sequence is TGTGCCAGCAGTCCCGAATGGCCCTACGAGCAGTACTTC.

This clone was detected only a few times. The rearrangement uses TRBV5-1 and TRBJ2-2; D remains ambiguous. V gave up 0 bases and J gave up 6 bases, with 12 bases separating them. CDR3 size: 15 residues. CDR1 and CDR2 from the germline V gene are SGHRS and YFSETQ. The CDR3 nucleotides read TGCGCCAGCAGCTTGGCCCCCACAGCAGCCGGGGAGCTGTTTTTT. Amino acids: CASSLAPTAAGELFF.

This clone was counted a single time. The chain recombines TRBV9 with TRBJ2-3; D is perhaps TRBD2 (7 bases). Germline assignment: CDR1 SGDLS and CDR2 YYNGEE. Trimming cost V 6 bases and J 2 bases, with 16 bases left between them. CDR3 length: 15 amino acids. The CDR3 sequence: CASTPRAGATDTQYF. For the CDR3, the DNA is TGTGCCAGCACCCCTCGGGCGGGGGCCACAGATACGCAGTATTTT.

This clone was found a few times. The V and J genes are TRBV2 and TRBJ2-3, with 13 bases that match TRBD2. After removal of 4 bases from V and 3 bases from J, the junction contained 13 bases not matched to a gene. The CDR3 runs to 19 residues. CDR1 is SNHLY and CDR2 is FYNNEI in the germline V gene. CDR3 nucleotides: TGTGCCAGCAGTGCCGTATTACTAGCGGGAGGGGCAATTACAGATACGCAGTATTTT. It translates to CASSAVLLAGGAITDTQYF. The full variable domain, in which reference TRBV2 and TRBJ2-3 provide the parts outside the CDR3, is EPEVTQTPSHQVTQMGQEVILRCVPISNHLYFYWYRQILGQKVEFLVSFYNNEISEKSEIFDDQFSVERPDGSNFTLKIRSTKLEDSAMYFCASSAVLLAGGAITDTQYFGPGTRLTVL.

The chain joins TRBV5-8 to TRBJ1-4; D call uncertain. This CDR3 contains 15 residues. V dropped 3 bases and J dropped 7 bases, with 16 bases sitting between them. Per the germline V gene, CDR1 is SGHTS and CDR2 is YDEGEE. The CDR3 DNA is TGTGCCAGCAGCTGGATGGGGATGGGAACTGAAAAACTGTTTTTT. Amino acids: CASSWMGMGTEKLFF.

This clone was observed a handful of times. This chain joins TRBV11-2 and TRBJ2-2, with 15 bases identical to TRBD2. The CDR3 length is 18 residues. J was trimmed by 3 bases and V by 3 bases; bases with no gene match: 5. Germline assignment: CDR1 SGHAT and CDR2 FQNNGV. The CDR3 coding sequence is TGTGCCAGCAGCTTCTTGGGACTAGCGGGAGGATACACCGGGGAGCTGTTTTTT. Protein sequence: CASSFLGLAGGYTGELFF.

The V and J genes are TRBV30 and TRBJ2-2; 14 bases are a match to TRBD2. Germline V CDR1 and CDR2: GTSNPN, SVGIG (reference sequence). Germline trimming cut 3 bases from V and 7 bases from J; bases unmatched to any gene: 7. The CDR3 contains 16 residues. The CDR3 DNA is TGTGCCTGGAGGGGGACTAGCGGGAGATCGAGCGGGGAGCTGTTTTTT. Encoded protein: CAWRGTSGRSSGELFF.

The rearrangement links TRBV5-1 to TRBJ2-1; TRBD2 matches at 12 bases. The CDR3 totals 17 residues. Unmatched junction bases numbered 14, after V lost 3 bases and J lost 10 bases. Germline-derived CDR1 and CDR2 are SGHRS and YFSETQ. The CDR3 coding sequence is TGCGCCAGCAGCTCCCCCGCGATGACTAGCGGGAGTGGCGAGCAGTTCTTC. Its protein product is CASSSPAMTSGSGEQFF. The full variable domain, rest sourced from reference TRBV5-1 and TRBJ2-1, is KAGVTQTPRYLIKTRGQQVTLSCSPISGHRSVSWYQQTPGQGLQFLFEYFSETQRNKGNFPGRFSGRQFSNSRSEMNVSTLELGDSALYLCASSSPAMTSGSGEQFFGPGTRLTVL.

The chain combines TRBV4-1 with TRBJ2-2, with a weak D call TRBD2 (5 bases). The germline V gene encodes CDR1 MGHRA and CDR2 YSYEKL. The length of the CDR3 is 18 residues. Trimming removed 1 base at V and 4 bases at J, with 19 bases between. The chain's CDR3 is CASSQGIGLAGSTGELFF. DNA of the CDR3: TGCGCCAGCAGCCAAGGGATTGGGTTAGCTGGGAGCACCGGGGAGCTGTTTTTT.

The chain carries TRBV7-9 and TRBJ2-1; no reliable D call. Germline V gene sequence: CDR1 SEHNR, CDR2 FQNEAQ (reference sequence). Trimming removed 1 base from V and 5 bases from J, with 18 bases in between. The CDR3 length is 17 residues. CDR3 DNA: TGTGCCAGCAGCTTAGGGGTTTTGGGATCCCCTAACAATGAGCAGTTCTTC. This codes for CASSLGVLGSPNNEQFF.

The table lists this clone with a count of one. This rearrangement joins TRBV4-1 to TRBJ2-5; tentatively, D is TRBD2 (5 bases). The DNA matches TRBJ2-7 better at its end, which makes the J call doubtful. From germline, CDR1 is MGHRA and CDR2 YSYEKL. The CDR3 sequence is 16 residues long. CDR3 loop: CASSHPHGASTYEQYF. CDR3 bases: TGCGCCAGCAGCCACCCCCATGGAGCTAGCACATACGAGCAGTACTTC.

The chain links TRBV5-4 to TRBJ2-1, with TRBD2 matching 9 bases. CDR1 SGHNT and CDR2 YYREEE come from the germline V gene (reference sequence). The CDR3 covers 16 residues. Unmatched junction bases numbered 7, after V lost 2 bases and J lost 4 bases. For the CDR3, the DNA is TGTGCCAGCAGCTTATTGACTAGCGGCAAATACAATGAGCAGTTCTTC. It specifies CASSLLTSGKYNEQFF.